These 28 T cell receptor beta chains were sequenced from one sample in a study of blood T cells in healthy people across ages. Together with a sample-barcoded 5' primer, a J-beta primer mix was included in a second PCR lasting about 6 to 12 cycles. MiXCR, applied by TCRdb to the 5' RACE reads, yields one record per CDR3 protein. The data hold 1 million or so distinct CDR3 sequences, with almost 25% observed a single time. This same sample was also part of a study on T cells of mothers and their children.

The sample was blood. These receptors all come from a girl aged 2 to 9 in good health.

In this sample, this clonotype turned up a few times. This chain's CDR3 is CASSLVGGGLHPSGEQFF. CDR3 DNA sequence: TGTGCCAGCAGCTTAGTTGGTGGGGGACTACACCCCTCGGGTGAGCAGTTCTTC. The chain is built from TRBV7-2 and TRBJ2-5; 7 positions match TRBD2. TRBJ2-1 matches the DNA end more closely, so the J call is doubtful. Germline V CDR1 and CDR2: SGHTA, FQGNSA. The CDR3 length is 18 residues.

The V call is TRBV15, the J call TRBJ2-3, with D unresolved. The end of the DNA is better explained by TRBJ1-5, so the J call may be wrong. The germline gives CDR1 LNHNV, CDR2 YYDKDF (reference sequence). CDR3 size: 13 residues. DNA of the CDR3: TGTGCCACCAGCAGAGATCGACCGAATACGCAGCATTTT. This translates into CATSRDRPNTQHF.

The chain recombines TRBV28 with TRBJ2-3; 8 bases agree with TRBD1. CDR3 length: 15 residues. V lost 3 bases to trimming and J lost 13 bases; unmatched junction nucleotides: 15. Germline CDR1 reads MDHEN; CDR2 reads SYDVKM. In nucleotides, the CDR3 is TGTGCCAGCAGTTTGAGGGACAGGCTTTACCTTAGCGAGTATTTT. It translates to CASSLRDRLYLSEYF.

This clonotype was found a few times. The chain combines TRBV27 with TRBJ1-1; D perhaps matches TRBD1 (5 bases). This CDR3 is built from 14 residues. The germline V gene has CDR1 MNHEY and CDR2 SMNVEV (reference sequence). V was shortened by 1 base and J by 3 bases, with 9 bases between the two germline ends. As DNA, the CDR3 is TGTGCCAGCAGTTTATGGCGAGGGGACACTGAAGCTTTCTTT. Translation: CASSLWRGDTEAFF.

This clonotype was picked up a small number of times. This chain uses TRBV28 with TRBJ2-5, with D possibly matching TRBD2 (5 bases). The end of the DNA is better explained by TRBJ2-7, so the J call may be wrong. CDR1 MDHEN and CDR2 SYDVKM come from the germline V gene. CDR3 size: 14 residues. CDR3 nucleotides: TGTGCCAGCAGATCGGTGGGGAGCTCCTACGAGCAGTACTTC. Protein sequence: CASRSVGSSYEQYF.

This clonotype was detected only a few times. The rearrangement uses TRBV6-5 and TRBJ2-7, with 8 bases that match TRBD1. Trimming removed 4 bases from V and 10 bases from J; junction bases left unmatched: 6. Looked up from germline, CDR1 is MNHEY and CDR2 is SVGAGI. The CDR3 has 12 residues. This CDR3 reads CASSSRTGLQYF. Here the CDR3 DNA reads TGTGCCAGCAGTTCCCGGACAGGGCTACAGTACTTC.

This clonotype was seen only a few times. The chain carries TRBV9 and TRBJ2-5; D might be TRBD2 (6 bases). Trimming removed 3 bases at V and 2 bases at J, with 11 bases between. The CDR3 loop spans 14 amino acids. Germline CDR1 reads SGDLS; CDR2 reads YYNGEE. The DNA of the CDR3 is TGTGCCAGCAGCGAGGGACTGCCACAAGAGACCCAGTACTTC. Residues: CASSEGLPQETQYF.

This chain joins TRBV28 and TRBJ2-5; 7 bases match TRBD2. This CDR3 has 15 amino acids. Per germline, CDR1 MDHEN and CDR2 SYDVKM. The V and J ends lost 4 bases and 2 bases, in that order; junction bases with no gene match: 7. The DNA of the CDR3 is TGTGCCAGCAGTTCCTTCAACGGGGGGCAAGAGACCCAGTACTTC. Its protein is CASSSFNGGQETQYF. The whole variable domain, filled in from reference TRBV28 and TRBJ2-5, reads DVKVTQSSRYLVKRTGEKVFLECVQDMDHENMFWYRQDPGLGLRLIYFSYDVKMKEKGDIPEGYSVSREKKERFSLILESASTNQTSMYLCASSSFNGGQETQYFGPGTRLLVL.

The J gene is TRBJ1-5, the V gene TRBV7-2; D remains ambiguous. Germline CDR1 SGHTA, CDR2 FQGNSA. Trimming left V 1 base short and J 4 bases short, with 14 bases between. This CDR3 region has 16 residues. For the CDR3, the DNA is TGTGCCAGCAGCTTAGTGCAGGCTATCCATAATCAGCCCCAGCATTTT. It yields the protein CASSLVQAIHNQPQHF.

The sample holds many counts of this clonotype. CDR3 DNA sequence: TGTGCCAGCAGTGAAGAAGGGACTGCCGGCGGTACCCAGTACTTC. Its protein product is CASSEEGTAGGTQYF. This chain uses TRBV2 with TRBJ2-5; a weak D match, TRBD2 (6 bases). The ends were cut back, 1 base at V and 8 bases at J, with 17 bases in the middle. Germline CDR1 and CDR2: SNHLY and FYNNEI. CDR3 length: 15 amino acids.

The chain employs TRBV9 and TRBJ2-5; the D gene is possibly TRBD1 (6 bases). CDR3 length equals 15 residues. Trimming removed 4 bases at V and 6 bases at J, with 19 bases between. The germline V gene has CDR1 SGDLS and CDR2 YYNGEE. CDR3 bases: TGTGCCAGCAGCCCCAGCTGGGGACAAGAGAAGACCCAGTACTTC. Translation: CASSPSWGQEKTQYF.

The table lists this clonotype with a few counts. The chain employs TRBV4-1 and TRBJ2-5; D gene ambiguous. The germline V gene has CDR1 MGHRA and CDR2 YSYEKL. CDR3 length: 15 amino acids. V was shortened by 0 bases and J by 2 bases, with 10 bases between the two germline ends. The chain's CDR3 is CASSQDYPIQETQYF. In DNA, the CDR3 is TGCGCCAGCAGCCAAGATTACCCGATTCAAGAGACCCAGTACTTC.

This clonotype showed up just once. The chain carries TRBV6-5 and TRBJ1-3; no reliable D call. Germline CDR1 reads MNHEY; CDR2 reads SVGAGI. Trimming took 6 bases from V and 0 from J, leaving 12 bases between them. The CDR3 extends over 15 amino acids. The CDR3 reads CASSPWRSSGNTIYF. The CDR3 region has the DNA TGTGCCAGCAGCCCCTGGCGCTCCTCTGGAAACACCATATATTTT.

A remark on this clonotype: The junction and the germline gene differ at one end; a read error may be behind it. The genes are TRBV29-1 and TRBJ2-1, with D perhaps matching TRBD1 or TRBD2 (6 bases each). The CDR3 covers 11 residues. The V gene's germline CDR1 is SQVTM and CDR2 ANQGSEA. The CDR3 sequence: CSVEVGAGEVF. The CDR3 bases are TGCAGCGTTGAAGTAGGGGCAGGGGAGGTCTTC.

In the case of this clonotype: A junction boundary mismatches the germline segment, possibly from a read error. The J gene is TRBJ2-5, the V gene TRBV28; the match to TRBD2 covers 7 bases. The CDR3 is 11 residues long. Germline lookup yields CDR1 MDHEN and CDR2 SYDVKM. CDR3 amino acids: CTSGLGTTSRF. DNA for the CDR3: TGTACCAGCGGCCTGGGGACTACAAGTAGATTC.

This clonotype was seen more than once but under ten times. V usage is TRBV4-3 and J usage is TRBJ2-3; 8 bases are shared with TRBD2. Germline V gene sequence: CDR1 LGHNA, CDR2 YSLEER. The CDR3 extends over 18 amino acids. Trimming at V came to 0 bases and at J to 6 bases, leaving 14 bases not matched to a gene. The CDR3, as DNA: TGCGCCAGCAGCCAAGACGTCGGGGGGGCCAACCGGGTGGATACGCAGTATTTT. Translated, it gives CASSQDVGGANRVDTQYF.

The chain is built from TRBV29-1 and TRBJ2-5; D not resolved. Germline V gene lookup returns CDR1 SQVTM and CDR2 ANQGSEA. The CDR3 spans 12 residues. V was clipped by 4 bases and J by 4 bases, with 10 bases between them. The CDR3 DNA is TGCAGCGTTGGCGATGGTAGAGAGACCCAGTACTTC. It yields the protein CSVGDGRETQYF.

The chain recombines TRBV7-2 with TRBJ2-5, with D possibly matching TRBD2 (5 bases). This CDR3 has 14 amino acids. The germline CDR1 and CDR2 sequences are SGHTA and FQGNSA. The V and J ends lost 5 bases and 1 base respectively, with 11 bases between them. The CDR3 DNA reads TGTGCCAGCAGCCCTCAGCGGACCCAAGAGACCCAGTACTTC. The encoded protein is CASSPQRTQETQYF. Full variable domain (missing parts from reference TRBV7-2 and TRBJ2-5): GAGVSQSPSNKVTEKGKDVELRCDPISGHTALYWYRQSLGQGLEFLIYFQGNSAPDKSGLPSDRFSAERTGGSVSTLTIQRTQQEDSAVYLCASSPQRTQETQYFGPGTRLLVL.

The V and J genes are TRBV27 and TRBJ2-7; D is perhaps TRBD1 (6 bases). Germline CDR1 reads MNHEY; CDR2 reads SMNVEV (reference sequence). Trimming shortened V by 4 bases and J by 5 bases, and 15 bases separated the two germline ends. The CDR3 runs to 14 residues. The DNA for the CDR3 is TGTGCCAGCAGTTATGCAGGGGCGAGGGACGAGCAGTACTTC. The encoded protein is CASSYAGARDEQYF.

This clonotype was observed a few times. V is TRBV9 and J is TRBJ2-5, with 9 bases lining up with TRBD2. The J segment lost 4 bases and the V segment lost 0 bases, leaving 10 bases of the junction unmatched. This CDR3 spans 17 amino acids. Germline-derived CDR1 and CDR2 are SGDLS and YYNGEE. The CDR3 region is CASSVAVAGGLLETQYF. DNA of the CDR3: TGTGCCAGCAGCGTAGCTGTGGCGGGGGGGCTTCTAGAGACCCAGTACTTC.

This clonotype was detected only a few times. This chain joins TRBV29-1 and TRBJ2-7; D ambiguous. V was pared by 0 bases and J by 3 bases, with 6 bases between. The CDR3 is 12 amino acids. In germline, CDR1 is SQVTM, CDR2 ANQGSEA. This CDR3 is CSVEDRRYEQYF. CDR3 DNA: TGCAGCGTTGAAGATCGCCGCTACGAGCAGTACTTC.

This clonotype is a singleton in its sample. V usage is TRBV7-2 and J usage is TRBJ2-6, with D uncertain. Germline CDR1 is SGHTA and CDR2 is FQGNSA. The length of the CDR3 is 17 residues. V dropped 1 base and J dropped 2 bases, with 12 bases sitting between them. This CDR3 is CASSLVGGLAGANVLTF. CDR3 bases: TGTGCCAGCAGCTTAGTCGGCGGTTTAGCTGGGGCCAACGTCCTGACTTTC.

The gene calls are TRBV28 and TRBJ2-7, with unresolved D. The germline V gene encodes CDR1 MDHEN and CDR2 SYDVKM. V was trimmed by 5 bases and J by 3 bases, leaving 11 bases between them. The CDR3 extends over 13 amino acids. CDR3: CASSQLWGYEQYF. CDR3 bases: TGTGCCAGCAGTCAGCTTTGGGGCTACGAGCAGTACTTC.

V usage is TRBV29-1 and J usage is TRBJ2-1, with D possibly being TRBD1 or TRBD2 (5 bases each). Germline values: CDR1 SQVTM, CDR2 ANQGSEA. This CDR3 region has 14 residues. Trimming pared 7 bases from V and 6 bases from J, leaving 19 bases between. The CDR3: CSAQSLRGGNEQFF. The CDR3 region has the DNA TGCAGCGCCCAATCTTTGAGGGGTGGCAATGAGCAGTTCTTC.

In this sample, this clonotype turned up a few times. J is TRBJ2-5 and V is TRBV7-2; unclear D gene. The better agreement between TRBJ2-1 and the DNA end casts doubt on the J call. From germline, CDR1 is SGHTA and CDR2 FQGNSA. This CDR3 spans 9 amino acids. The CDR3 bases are TGTGCCAGCCGGAATGAGCAGTTCTTC. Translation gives CASRNEQFF.

CDR3 nucleotides: TGTGCCAGCTCAAGGGAGCGGGAAGATACGCAGTATTTT. Translation gives CASSREREDTQYF. This rearrangement joins TRBV18 to TRBJ2-3; 7 nucleotides align to TRBD2. J was trimmed by 5 bases and V by 5 bases; bases with no gene match: 4. This CDR3 region has 13 residues. CDR1 is KGHSH, CDR2 LQKENI, per germline. Full variable domain (rest looked up from reference TRBV18 and TRBJ2-3): NAGVMQNPRHLVRRRGQEARLRCSPMKGHSHVYWYRQLPEEGLKFMVYLQKENIIDESGMPKERFSAEFPKEGPSILRIQQVVRGDSAAYFCASSREREDTQYFGPGTRLTVL.

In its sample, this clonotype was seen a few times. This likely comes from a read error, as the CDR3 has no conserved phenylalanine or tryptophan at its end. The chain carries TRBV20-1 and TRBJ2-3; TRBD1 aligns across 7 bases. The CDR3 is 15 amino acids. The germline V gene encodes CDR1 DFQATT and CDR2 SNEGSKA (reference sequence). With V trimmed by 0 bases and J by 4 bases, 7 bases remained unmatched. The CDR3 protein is CSARDKNRGPDTQYL. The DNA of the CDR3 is TGCAGTGCTAGAGATAAGAACAGGGGTCCAGATACGCAGTATCTT.

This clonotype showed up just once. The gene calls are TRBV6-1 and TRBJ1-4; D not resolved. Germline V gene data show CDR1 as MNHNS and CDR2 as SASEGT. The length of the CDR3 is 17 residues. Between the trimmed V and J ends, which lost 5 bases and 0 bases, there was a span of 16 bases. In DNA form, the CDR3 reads TGTGCCAGCAGTCGGGTCTTTGAAGCCCCAACTAATGAAAAACTGTTTTTT. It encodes CASSRVFEAPTNEKLFF.